These 6 T cell receptor beta chains were all obtained from the same sample, sequenced in a study of blood T cell repertoires in COVID-19. Repertoires were generated with immunoSEQ multiplex PCR, while TCRdb's copy carries only in-frame clones and drops some. The data show about 35,000 clones, about 82% seen once. The sample taken for sequencing was peripheral blood. These receptors all come from a man aged 55 to 70 in a cohort sampled during active COVID-19.

The chain joins TRBV24-1 to TRBJ2-5, with 7 nucleotides matching TRBD1. Germline V gene data show CDR1 as KGHDR and CDR2 as SFDVKD. The CDR3 is 13 amino acids. V lost 5 bases, J lost 7 bases, and 6 bases stayed unmatched. CDR3 bases: TGTGCCACCAGTGCCGGGTGGACAGGGACCCAGTACTTC. It specifies CATSAGWTGTQYF.

The chain is built from TRBV6-6 and TRBJ1-2; D unclear. Germline CDR1 is MNHNY and CDR2 is SVGAGI (reference sequence). This CDR3 comprises 13 residues. The ends were cut back, 6 bases at V and 4 bases at J, with 12 bases in the middle. The CDR3 bases are TGTGCCAGCAGCCGAGGACTTACCTATGGCTACACCTTC. Amino acids: CASSRGLTYGYTF.

V gene TRBV2 combines with J gene TRBJ2-4, with TRBD2 identical over 14 bases. CDR1 and CDR2 from the germline V gene are SNHLY and FYNNEI. Germline trimming cut 6 bases from V and 8 bases from J; bases unmatched to any gene: 6. The CDR3 runs 15 residues. The CDR3 sequence is CASSGLAGGGYIQYF. The CDR3 DNA reads as TGTGCCAGCAGCGGACTAGCGGGGGGAGGGTACATTCAGTACTTC.

The chain couples TRBV27 to TRBJ2-2, with a tentative D call TRBD1 (5 bases). Germline CDR1 and CDR2: MNHEY and SMNVEV (reference sequence). This CDR3 region has 14 residues. V was trimmed by 6 bases and J by 0 bases, leaving 8 bases between them. The CDR3 bases are TGTGCCAGCAGAGACAGACCGAACACCGGGGAGCTGTTTTTT. It yields the protein CASRDRPNTGELFF.

This chain links TRBV12-5 with TRBJ2-3, with TRBD2 matching over 13 bases. With V trimmed by 3 bases and J by 4 bases, 4 bases remained unmatched. CDR1 and CDR2 from the germline V gene are LGHNT and FRNRAP. This CDR3 contains 16 residues. Here the CDR3 reads CASGLLGLAGADTQYF. The DNA for the CDR3 is TGTGCTAGTGGTTTACTAGGACTAGCGGGGGCAGATACGCAGTATTTT.

This rearrangement joins TRBV7-2 to TRBJ1-1, with D perhaps TRBD1 (5 bases). V lost 5 bases, J lost 1 base, and 8 bases lay in between. Germline V gene sequence: CDR1 SGHTA, CDR2 FQGNSA. The length of the CDR3 is 13 residues. DNA of the CDR3: TGTGCCAGCAGCCGAGACAGGAACACTGAAGCTTTCTTT. Translation gives CASSRDRNTEAFF.